The 20 T cell receptor beta chains reported below all come from one sample, sequenced in a study of T cell changes during pregnancy in multiple sclerosis. TCRdb's table, derived via immunoSEQ multiplex PCR, lists solely in-frame clones and lacks some. The sample lists roughly 83,000 clones; over 80% were seen once. Sequencing was performed on PBMCs, taken in the first trimester of pregnancy. The receptors here all came from a female donor in good health, serving as a control in a pregnancy study. Some clones in this sample may be carry-over from other donors' samples.

This clone was seen only once. The chain links TRBV9 to TRBJ1-4; the match to TRBD1 covers 11 bases. Germline lookup yields CDR1 SGDLS and CDR2 YYNGEE. The CDR3 extends over 17 amino acids. With V trimmed by 3 bases and J by 4 bases, 8 bases remained unmatched. The CDR3 spells CASSAYPGQGVNEKLFF. CDR3 sequence (DNA): TGTGCCAGCAGCGCCTATCCGGGACAGGGGGTTAATGAAAAACTGTTTTTT.

This clone was recorded once. The gene calls are TRBV7-6 and TRBJ2-7; tentative D call: TRBD2 (5 bases). Germline values: CDR1 SGHVS, CDR2 FNYEAQ. Trimming removed 0 bases from V and 5 bases from J, with 11 bases in between. This CDR3 comprises 14 residues. CDR3 residues: CASSLAERANEQYF. The CDR3 DNA reads as TGTGCCAGCAGCTTAGCAGAGAGGGCCAACGAGCAGTACTTC.

This clone appeared once. The rearrangement links TRBV6-1 to TRBJ2-7; TRBD2 agrees at 7 bases. Looked up from germline, CDR1 is MNHNS and CDR2 is SASEGT. The CDR3 covers 13 residues. The trim removed 3 bases at V and 4 bases at J, leaving 3 bases unmatched. The CDR3 DNA is TGTGCCAGCAGTGACGCCGGGAGGTACGAGCAGTACTTC. It codes for CASSDAGRYEQYF.

The CDR3 nucleotides are TGTGCCAGCAGTTTCGAAGCCTCTGGAAACACCATATATTTT. Residues: CASSFEASGNTIYF. The chain recombines TRBV28 with TRBJ1-3; D is ambiguous. This CDR3 spans 14 amino acids. The germline V gene encodes CDR1 MDHEN and CDR2 SYDVKM. V was pared by 3 bases and J by 0 bases, with 6 bases between.

The CDR3 is CAISDSGTSSQPQHF. The CDR3 region has the DNA TGTGCCATCAGTGACTCCGGGACATCTAGCCAGCCCCAGCATTTT. J is TRBJ1-5 and V is TRBV10-3; D is perhaps TRBD1 (6 bases). V was cut by 3 bases and J by 7 bases, with 16 bases left in between. The CDR3 has 15 amino acids. Per germline, CDR1 ENHRY and CDR2 SYGVKD.

The gene calls are TRBV29-1 and TRBJ2-1, with no clear D. V lost 5 bases to trimming and J lost 6 bases, with 17 bases between them. CDR3 length: 14 residues. In germline, CDR1 is SQVTM, CDR2 ANQGSEA. The CDR3 sequence is CSVYALDRFNEQFF. CDR3 nucleotide sequence: TGCAGCGTTTATGCCCTAGACCGATTCAATGAGCAGTTCTTC.

This clone was seen a single time. The chain links TRBV14 to TRBJ1-1; 8 nucleotides align to TRBD1. The CDR3 is 16 residues long. Trimming cost V 4 bases and J 5 bases; bases outside gene matches: 12. Germline V gene sequence: CDR1 SGHDN, CDR2 FVKESK. DNA for the CDR3: TGTGCCAGCAGCCTACAACCAGGACAGGGAGGGACTGAAGCTTTCTTT. Residues: CASSLQPGQGGTEAFF.

The chain joins TRBV29-1 to TRBJ2-3; 7 nucleotides match TRBD1. The trim removed 7 bases at V and 1 base at J, leaving 5 bases unmatched. The length of the CDR3 is 13 residues. The germline V gene encodes CDR1 SQVTM and CDR2 ANQGSEA. The CDR3 reads CSAGTVRTDTQYF. The CDR3 coding sequence is TGCAGCGCCGGGACAGTACGCACAGATACGCAGTATTTT.

This rearrangement joins TRBV14 to TRBJ2-4; no definite D call. Looked up from germline, CDR1 is SGHDN and CDR2 is FVKESK. The CDR3 consists of 19 residues. Trimming removed 1 base at V and 0 bases at J, with 19 bases between. CDR3 region: CASSQGVYPRGVAKNIQYF. The DNA of the CDR3 is TGTGCCAGCAGCCAAGGCGTGTACCCCCGAGGCGTAGCCAAAAACATTCAGTACTTC.

This chain uses TRBV19 with TRBJ1-6; D is undetermined. In germline, CDR1 is LNHDA, CDR2 SQIVND (reference sequence). Trimming removed 0 bases at V and 4 bases at J, with 10 bases between. The CDR3 spans 16 residues. CDR3 loop: CASSIDHAGYNSPLHF. CDR3 in DNA: TGTGCCAGTAGTATAGACCACGCGGGGTATAATTCACCCCTCCACTTT. The full variable domain, its missing parts supplied by reference TRBV19 and TRBJ1-6, is DGGITQSPKYLFRKEGQNVTLSCEQNLNHDAMYWYRQDPGQGLRLIYYSQIVNDFQKGDIAEGYSVSREKKESFPLTVTSAQKNPTAFYLCASSIDHAGYNSPLHFGNGTRLTVT.

V and J are TRBV10-1 and TRBJ1-5, with unresolved D. V was pared by 7 bases and J by 6 bases, with 16 bases between. This CDR3 has 14 residues. Germline values: CDR1 WNHNN, CDR2 SYGVQD (reference sequence). The CDR3: CASTLRQGSQPQHF. CDR3 coding DNA: TGCGCCAGCACCCTGAGACAAGGTAGTCAGCCCCAGCATTTT.

V gene TRBV6-1 combines with J gene TRBJ1-3; D not certain. The germline V and J ends were trimmed by 3 bases and 0 bases, with 6 bases remaining between them. The CDR3 is made up of 14 amino acids. Germline lookup yields CDR1 MNHNS and CDR2 SASEGT. CDR3 DNA: TGTGCCAGCAGTGACTTCGGCTCTGGAAACACCATATATTTT. It yields the protein CASSDFGSGNTIYF.

The CDR3, as DNA: TGTGCCAGCAGCCGGACGGGACACACCTACGAGCAGTACTTC. As protein: CASSRTGHTYEQYF. The rearrangement joins TRBV28 to TRBJ2-7; TRBD1 is a possible D gene (6 bases). CDR1 is MDHEN, CDR2 SYDVKM, per germline. This CDR3 contains 14 residues. V was clipped by 6 bases and J by 2 bases, with 14 bases between them.

J is TRBJ2-1 and V is TRBV28, with 10 bases that match TRBD1. With V trimmed by 1 base and J by 10 bases, 4 bases remained unmatched. In germline, CDR1 is MDHEN, CDR2 SYDVKM. The length of the CDR3 is 14 residues. CDR3 DNA: TGTGCCAGCAGTTTATTGACAGGGGGCCGGGAGCAGTTCTTC. Its translation: CASSLLTGGREQFF.

CDR3 residues: CASSLRGQGPEQYF. The CDR3 DNA reads TGTGCCAGCAGTTTAAGGGGACAGGGGCCCGAGCAGTACTTC. This chain links TRBV27 with TRBJ2-7; 10 bases are shared with TRBD1. CDR1 and CDR2 (germline): MNHEY, SMNVEV (reference sequence). This CDR3 is 14 amino acids long. Trimming cost V 2 bases and J 6 bases; bases outside gene matches: 4.

The chain couples TRBV27 to TRBJ2-3, with 8 bases aligning to TRBD2. The CDR3 has 17 residues. Losses at the gene ends were 3 bases for V and 0 bases for J; bases not matched to a gene: 8. CDR1 and CDR2 (germline): MNHEY, SMNVEV (reference sequence). CDR3 in DNA: TGTGCCAGCAGTTTCCGGGGGGGCCGGACCAGCACAGATACGCAGTATTTT. Protein product: CASSFRGGRTSTDTQYF.

The rearrangement uses TRBV7-2 and TRBJ2-3, with 13 bases fitting TRBD2. Germline loops: CDR1 SGHTA, CDR2 FQGNSA. Trimming removed 2 bases from V and 5 bases from J; junction bases left unmatched: 7. The CDR3 runs to 17 residues. CDR3 coding DNA: TGTGCCAGCAGCTTATCCCTAACTAGCGGGGGGGTAGATACGCAGTATTTT. Translated, it gives CASSLSLTSGGVDTQYF.

The rearrangement joins TRBV4-3 to TRBJ2-5, with D maybe TRBD2 (5 bases). Per germline, CDR1 LGHNA and CDR2 YSLEER. This CDR3 is 14 amino acids long. Trimming took off 4 bases at V and 4 bases at J, with 13 bases between the two ends. In DNA, the CDR3 is TGCGCCAGCAGCCTGAGTTGGGCGGGAGAGACCCAGTACTTC. Its protein product is CASSLSWAGETQYF.

V usage is TRBV7-8 and J usage is TRBJ2-7, with D possibly being TRBD2 (6 bases). V lost 1 base, J lost 0 bases, and 10 bases lay in between. This CDR3 comprises 15 residues. Germline V gene lookup returns CDR1 SGHVS and CDR2 FQNEAQ. The CDR3 DNA follows: TGTGCCAGCAGCTTAGGCGGGGCGAGCTCCTACGAGCAGTACTTC. Protein sequence: CASSLGGASSYEQYF.

The chain carries TRBV6-1 and TRBJ2-7, with TRBD1 matching 9 bases. The CDR3 length is 15 residues. Per germline, CDR1 MNHNS and CDR2 SASEGT. J lost 2 bases, V lost 2 bases, and 4 bases had no gene match. As DNA, the CDR3 is TGTGCCAGCAGTGAATCGACAGGGGGAGCCTACGAGCAGTACTTC. Translated: CASSESTGGAYEQYF.